Below, 25 T cell receptor beta chains from the same sample are listed, as sequenced in a study of identifying expanded T cells in peripheral blood. Assay used: immunoSEQ multiplex PCR; TCRdb lists only in-frame clones, some missing. Among about 110,000 clones listed, approximately 90% were seen once. Sequenced input: blood. The source is a person between 18 and 69 years old in good health.

The chain joins TRBV7-9 to TRBJ2-7; D possibly corresponds to TRBD1 (5 bases). V was cut by 5 bases and J by 0 bases, with 8 bases left in between. CDR1 and CDR2 from the germline V gene are SEHNR and FQNEAQ (reference sequence). The CDR3 consists of 13 residues. The CDR3 is CASSPQVSYEQYF. In DNA form, the CDR3 reads TGTGCCAGCAGCCCACAGGTCTCCTACGAGCAGTACTTC.

The chain couples TRBV15 to TRBJ2-4, with 7 bases that match TRBD1. Unmatched junction bases numbered 5, after V lost 3 bases and J lost 9 bases. The CDR3 is made up of 13 amino acids. CDR1 and CDR2 (germline): LNHNV, YYDKDF (reference sequence). Written as DNA, the CDR3 is TGTGCCACCAGCAGCGAGGACAGGAGCATTCAGTACTTC. It encodes CATSSEDRSIQYF.

The chain has TRBV10-3 and TRBJ2-2; 10 positions match TRBD2. This CDR3 contains 16 residues. Germline V gene lookup returns CDR1 ENHRY and CDR2 SYGVKD. The V and J ends lost 11 bases and 1 base, in that order; junction bases with no gene match: 10. CDR3 sequence reads: CAACPGLAVNTGELFF. CDR3 bases: TGTGCCGCCTGTCCCGGACTAGCGGTGAACACCGGGGAGCTGTTTTTT.

The CDR3 is CASSETRGVGEKLFF. The CDR3 nucleotides read TGTGCCAGCAGTGAAACCAGGGGGGTAGGTGAAAAACTGTTTTTT. This sequence joins TRBV2 and TRBJ1-4, with 7 bases lining up with TRBD1. Germline values: CDR1 SNHLY, CDR2 FYNNEI. The V gene end was trimmed by 2 bases and the J gene end by 7 bases; junction bases not matched to a gene: 7. The CDR3 runs to 15 residues.

The chain joins TRBV15 to TRBJ2-1, with D unresolved. The length of the CDR3 is 12 residues. V was trimmed by 1 base and J by 10 bases, leaving 8 bases between them. CDR1 is LNHNV, CDR2 YYDKDF, per germline (reference sequence). The CDR3 here is CATSRAGPEQFF. CDR3 in DNA: TGTGCCACCAGCAGAGCCGGGCCCGAGCAGTTCTTC.

V gene TRBV15 combines with J gene TRBJ2-3, with D uncertain. Trimming removed 0 bases from V and 5 bases from J, with 3 bases in between. From germline, CDR1 is LNHNV and CDR2 YYDKDF (reference sequence). This CDR3 spans 12 amino acids. The CDR3 nucleotides are TGTGCCACCAGCAGAGATCGAGATACGCAGTATTTT. This sequence encodes CATSRDRDTQYF.

This chain links TRBV27 with TRBJ2-7, with TRBD1 identical over 7 bases. With 6 bases clipped from V and 0 bases from J, the junction kept 5 bases outside the gene matches. CDR3 length equals 14 residues. Germline V gives CDR1 MNHEY, CDR2 SMNVEV (reference sequence). CDR3 sequence: CASRSTGNSYEQYF. The CDR3 DNA is TGTGCCAGCAGGTCGACAGGGAACTCCTACGAGCAGTACTTC.

About this clone itself: Other DNA sequences from this sample encode an identical CDR3 as well. The chain carries TRBV15 and TRBJ1-2; weak D call: TRBD1 (6 bases). CDR3 size: 14 residues. V lost 5 bases and J 0 bases, leaving 10 bases between the germline ends. Germline V CDR1 and CDR2: LNHNV, YYDKDF (reference sequence). The CDR3, as DNA: TGTGCCACCAGCCGGAGGGGGGCTAACTATGGCTACACCTTC. Translating gives CATSRRGANYGYTF. Full variable domain (rest looked up from reference TRBV15 and TRBJ1-2): DAMVIQNPRYQVTQFGKPVTLSCSQTLNHNVMYWYQQKSSQAPKLLFHYYDKDFNNEADTPDNFQSRRPNTSFCFLDIRSPGLGDTAMYLCATSRRGANYGYTFGSGTRLTVV.

The chain couples TRBV2 to TRBJ2-1; 12 bases line up with TRBD2. Germline-derived CDR1 and CDR2 are SNHLY and FYNNEI. The CDR3 consists of 15 residues. V gave up 4 bases and J gave up 2 bases; unmatched junction bases: 0. This CDR3 reads CASSASGGAYNEQFF. As DNA, the CDR3 is TGTGCCAGCAGTGCTAGCGGGGGGGCCTACAATGAGCAGTTCTTC. Using reference TRBV2 and TRBJ2-1 for the parts outside the CDR3, the full variable domain is EPEVTQTPSHQVTQMGQEVILRCVPISNHLYFYWYRQILGQKVEFLVSFYNNEISEKSEIFDDQFSVERPDGSNFTLKIRSTKLEDSAMYFCASSASGGAYNEQFFGPGTRLTVL.

This chain connects TRBV5-1 to TRBJ2-1; D is unclear. Germline CDR1 is SGHRS and CDR2 is YFSETQ. Trimming stripped 0 bases from V and 0 bases from J, with 10 bases between. The CDR3 runs 16 residues. The CDR3 region is CASSLGVPSSYNEQFF. The DNA of the CDR3 is TGCGCCAGCAGCTTGGGCGTGCCGAGCTCCTACAATGAGCAGTTCTTC. The full variable domain, its missing parts supplied by reference TRBV5-1 and TRBJ2-1, is KAGVTQTPRYLIKTRGQQVTLSCSPISGHRSVSWYQQTPGQGLQFLFEYFSETQRNKGNFPGRFSGRQFSNSRSEMNVSTLELGDSALYLCASSLGVPSSYNEQFFGPGTRLTVL.

The chain carries TRBV28 and TRBJ2-4; D unclear. CDR1 is MDHEN, CDR2 SYDVKM, per germline. The CDR3 has 17 amino acids. The V gene lost 2 bases and the J gene lost 1 base, with 15 bases spanning the gap. CDR3 region: CASSLDVNEPAKNIQYF. The CDR3 bases are TGTGCCAGCAGTTTAGATGTGAACGAACCTGCCAAAAACATTCAGTACTTC.

The V gene is TRBV27, the J gene TRBJ2-6, with 8 bases lining up with TRBD1. The ends lost 5 bases at V and 0 bases at J; junction bases unmatched: 6. The germline gives CDR1 MNHEY, CDR2 SMNVEV (reference sequence). CDR3 length: 17 residues. In DNA, the CDR3 is TGTGCCAGCAGTAGTGAGACAGGGGACTCTGGGGCCAACGTCCTGACTTTC. This encodes CASSSETGDSGANVLTF.

The chain has TRBV27 and TRBJ2-5; D is undetermined. Trimming shortened V by 6 bases and J by 5 bases, and 7 bases separated the two germline ends. The CDR3 has 11 amino acids. Germline V gene sequence: CDR1 MNHEY, CDR2 SMNVEV (reference sequence). The chain's CDR3 is CASSLGETQYF. The CDR3 coding sequence is TGTGCCAGCAGCCTAGGGGAGACCCAGTACTTC.

The chain combines TRBV4-1 with TRBJ2-7, with 9 nucleotides matching TRBD2. This CDR3 is 15 amino acids long. Germline CDR1 is MGHRA and CDR2 is YSYEKL. J gave up 3 bases and V 2 bases, and 5 bases lay outside the gene matches. The CDR3 region has the DNA TGCGCCAGCAGCCAATCCGAGCGGGGGGTCTACGAGCAGTACTTC. Its protein product is CASSQSERGVYEQYF.

This clone is a singleton in its sample. V is TRBV19 and J is TRBJ1-4, with D perhaps TRBD1 (5 bases). CDR1 is LNHDA and CDR2 is SQIVND in the germline V gene (reference sequence). With 7 bases removed from V and 0 bases from J, the gap between germline ends came to 9 bases. The CDR3 extends over 14 amino acids. The CDR3, as DNA: TGTGCCAGTACCGAGACAGCAACTAATGAAAAACTGTTTTTT. This encodes CASTETATNEKLFF.

The V call is TRBV4-2, the J call TRBJ2-7; 10 bases align to TRBD2. V lost 1 base and J lost 4; bases outside the gene matches: 13. There are 18 residues in the CDR3. CDR1 and CDR2 from the germline V gene are LGHNA and YNFKEQ. The CDR3 nucleotides are TGTGCCAGCAGCCAAGGGCCGAGAGCGGGGGGGAAGGTTTACGAGCAGTACTTC. Its translation: CASSQGPRAGGKVYEQYF.

The chain employs TRBV4-1 and TRBJ2-3, with D possibly matching TRBD1 (6 bases). Germline assignment: CDR1 MGHRA and CDR2 YSYEKL. With 3 bases removed from V and 2 bases from J, the gap between germline ends came to 12 bases. This CDR3 region has 15 residues. The CDR3 region is CASSQGPGDTDTQYF. For the CDR3, the DNA is TGCGCCAGCAGCCAGGGCCCAGGGGACACAGATACGCAGTATTTT.

The chain employs TRBV28 and TRBJ1-2, with a possible D match to TRBD1 (5 bases). V was cut by 1 base and J by 4 bases, with 10 bases left in between. CDR3 size: 14 residues. Per the germline V gene, CDR1 is MDHEN and CDR2 is SYDVKM. The CDR3 loop is CASSLSGFGYGYTF. Here the CDR3 DNA reads TGTGCCAGCAGTTTATCAGGGTTCGGCTATGGCTACACCTTC.

The chain couples TRBV6-6 to TRBJ1-3; no definite D call. This CDR3 comprises 14 residues. V was clipped by 8 bases and J by 0 bases, with 11 bases between them. Per the germline V gene, CDR1 is MNHNY and CDR2 is SVGAGI (reference sequence). CDR3 residues: CASYFPVSGNTIYF. Written as DNA, the CDR3 is TGTGCCAGCTACTTCCCCGTCTCTGGAAACACCATATATTTT.

V gene TRBV27 combines with J gene TRBJ2-5; possibly TRBD1 for D (6 bases). Germline CDR1 reads MNHEY; CDR2 reads SMNVEV (reference sequence). CDR3 length: 12 residues. V was trimmed by 6 bases and J by 13 bases, leaving 18 bases between them. The CDR3 DNA reads as TGTGCCAGCAGCCGGGACGACAGGACTCTGTACTTC. This gives the protein CASSRDDRTLYF.

J is TRBJ2-1 and V is TRBV15, with 9 bases aligning to TRBD2. Germline loops: CDR1 LNHNV, CDR2 YYDKDF (reference sequence). The CDR3 has 15 residues. Unmatched junction bases numbered 7, after V lost 1 base and J lost 9 bases. CDR3 nucleotide sequence: TGTGCCACCAGCAGAGCCACCCTAGCGGGAAGTGAGCAGTTCTTC. Translation: CATSRATLAGSEQFF.

The genes are TRBV6-5 and TRBJ2-1; 8 nucleotides agree with TRBD2. Germline V CDR1 and CDR2: MNHEY, SVGAGI. The ends lost 5 bases at V and 9 bases at J; junction bases unmatched: 12. The CDR3 has 15 amino acids. CDR3 residues: CASSPLTGGDGEQFF. CDR3 DNA sequence: TGTGCCAGCAGTCCACTAACCGGGGGGGATGGTGAGCAGTTCTTC.

The J gene is TRBJ2-7, the V gene TRBV7-9; tentatively, D is TRBD1 (6 bases). V shed 5 bases and J shed 7 bases, with 12 bases lying between them. This CDR3 comprises 12 residues. Per germline, CDR1 SEHNR and CDR2 FQNEAQ (reference sequence). DNA for the CDR3: TGTGCCAGCAGCCCATCCAGGGGTGAGCAGTACTTC. Translated: CASSPSRGEQYF.

This clone showed up just a few times. This chain links TRBV5-5 with TRBJ1-4; no firm D call. This CDR3 comprises 14 residues. Germline CDR1 is SGHKS and CDR2 is YYEKEE (reference sequence). V lost 0 bases and J 4 bases, leaving 7 bases between the germline ends. CDR3 sequence: CASSLGQINEKLFF. The CDR3 nucleotides are TGTGCCAGCAGCTTGGGCCAGATTAATGAAAAACTGTTTTTT.

The chain carries TRBV6-6 and TRBJ2-7; maybe TRBD1 (6 bases). The germline V gene has CDR1 MNHNY and CDR2 SVGAGI (reference sequence). Trimming pared 5 bases from V and 0 bases from J, leaving 14 bases between. This CDR3 comprises 15 residues. The CDR3 DNA follows: TGTGCCAGCAGTCCCGGTCCGGGACACTCCTACGAGCAGTACTTC. Translating it yields CASSPGPGHSYEQYF.